These 15 T cell receptor beta chains were sequenced from one sample in a study of regulatory T cells in long-lasting Graves disease. Regarding time point: newly diagnosed GD, antithyroid drugs for less than 3 months. PBMCs were the source of the RNA used for TCR sequencing. To make TCR beta libraries, researchers used iRepertoire HTBI primers and Arm-PCR of CDR3 regions. TCRdb redid the calling of the multiplex PCR reads with MiXCR, one entry per CDR3 protein. The sample has roughly 510,000 distinct CDR3 sequences; roughly a sixth are singletons. Separately, the same data were catalogued under a study of T cells in Graves' hyperthyroidism and ophthalmopathy.

Sequenced material: peripheral blood mononuclear cells (PBMCs), taken at new diagnosis, from a patient treated with antithyroid drugs. These receptors came from a man aged 18 to 29 with Graves disease.

The table lists this clonotype with many counts. This chain links TRBV7-2 with TRBJ2-1; D is undetermined. The CDR3 runs 11 residues. Germline assignment: CDR1 SGHTA and CDR2 FQGNSA. V lost 2 bases and J lost 8, with 4 bases in between. For the CDR3, the DNA is TGTGCCAGCAGCTTATACGATGAGCAGTTCTTC. Translating gives CASSLYDEQFF.

In this sample, this clonotype turned up many times. The chain links TRBV6-5 to TRBJ2-7; D is possibly TRBD2 (6 bases). The CDR3 sequence is 15 residues long. Looked up from germline, CDR1 is MNHEY and CDR2 is SVGAGI. The V end was cut by 4 bases, the J end by 0 bases, with 13 bases between. In DNA, the CDR3 is TGTGCCAGCAGTTTCACGGGACTCTACTCCTACGAGCAGTACTTC. Its translation: CASSFTGLYSYEQYF.

The sample holds many counts of this clonotype. The CDR3 loop is CASSLGTVYNEQFF. The CDR3 bases are TGTGCCAGCAGCTTAGGGACGGTCTACAATGAGCAGTTCTTC. The chain has TRBV7-3 and TRBJ2-1; either TRBD1 or TRBD2 may supply D (5 bases each). Trimming left V 2 bases short and J 3 bases short, with 8 bases between. Per the germline V gene, CDR1 is SGHTA and CDR2 is FQGTGA. CDR3 size: 14 residues. Complete variable domain (other parts from reference TRBV7-3 and TRBJ2-1): GAGVSQTPSNKVTEKGKYVELRCDPISGHTALYWYRQSLGQGPEFLIYFQGTGAADDSGLPNDRFFAVRPEGSVSTLKIQRTERGDSAVYLCASSLGTVYNEQFFGPGTRLTVL.

The chain recombines TRBV27 with TRBJ1-1, with a weak D call TRBD1 (6 bases). The CDR3 runs to 14 residues. Germline CDR1 and CDR2: MNHEY and SMNVEV (reference sequence). V gave up 2 bases and J gave up 5 bases, with 12 bases separating them. The CDR3: CASSLTGRKTEAFF. The CDR3 coding sequence is TGTGCCAGCAGTTTAACAGGGCGGAAAACTGAAGCTTTCTTT.

This chain joins TRBV25-1 and TRBJ2-7; no definite D call. Germline CDR1 reads MGHDK; CDR2 reads SYGVNS. Trimming cost V 4 bases and J 10 bases, with 14 bases left between them. The CDR3 extends over 12 amino acids. In DNA form, the CDR3 reads TGTGCCAGCAGTGTATCTAGAAGTCAACAGTACTTC. Its translation is CASSVSRSQQYF.

Of note for this clonotype: A single base separates this from a much larger clone, so it may be a read error. This chain connects TRBV30 to TRBJ2-1; no clear D gene. V dropped 5 bases and J dropped 2 bases, with 13 bases sitting between them. Germline V gives CDR1 GTSNPN, CDR2 SVGIG (reference sequence). The CDR3 is 14 amino acids. The CDR3 nucleotides read TGTGCCTGGCCAACTTCCCACGCCTACAATGAGCAGTTCTTC. Translation gives CAWPTSHAYNEQFF.

This clonotype was counted a few times. The V and J genes are TRBV6-2 or TRBV6-3 and TRBJ2-1, with D possibly TRBD2 on 6 matching bases. V was cut by 10 bases and J by 7 bases, with 11 bases left in between. This CDR3 is built from 11 residues. Germline V gene lookup returns CDR1 MNHEY and CDR2 SVGEGT. CDR3 in DNA: TGTGCCACCGACGCGGGAAATGAGCAGTTCTTC. Encoded protein: CATDAGNEQFF.

This clonotype appeared many times. The rearrangement links TRBV9 to TRBJ2-7; weak D call: TRBD2 (6 bases). The germline gives CDR1 SGDLS, CDR2 YYNGEE. V lost 1 base and J 1 base, leaving 12 bases between the germline ends. The CDR3 sequence is 15 residues long. Written as DNA, the CDR3 is TGTGCCAGCAGCGTATCTGGAGGGAGGTCCTACGAGCAGTACTTC. It yields the protein CASSVSGGRSYEQYF.

The sample holds many counts of this clonotype. The chain has TRBV7-3 and TRBJ2-4, with D tentatively TRBD1 or TRBD2 (5 bases each). Germline V CDR1 and CDR2: SGHTA, FQGTGA. The CDR3 loop spans 14 amino acids. Trimming cost V 4 bases and J 7 bases, with 14 bases left between them. The CDR3 here is CASSSPGRGNIQYF. CDR3 DNA sequence: TGTGCCAGCAGCTCCCCAGGGAGAGGGAACATTCAGTACTTC.

This clonotype was picked up many times. The rearrangement uses TRBV12-3 or TRBV12-4 and TRBJ1-1; tentative D call: TRBD1 (5 bases). The CDR3 runs 16 residues. With 6 bases removed from V and 5 bases from J, the gap between germline ends came to 22 bases. CDR3 in DNA: TGTGCCAGCAGCTTGGGACTTTTGGCACGCGCTACTGAAGCTTTCTTT. This codes for CASSLGLLARATEAFF.

This clonotype was recorded many times. The J gene is TRBJ1-2, the V gene TRBV12-3 or TRBV12-4; perhaps TRBD1 as D (5 bases). Trimming took 7 bases from V and 6 from J, leaving 12 bases between them. This CDR3 has 12 residues. The CDR3 nucleotides are TGTGCCAGCACCAAAGGGGAAAATGGCTACACCTTC. This codes for CASTKGENGYTF.

This clonotype was seen a few times. The V call is TRBV9, the J call TRBJ2-1, with D tentatively TRBD2 (5 bases). V was pared by 0 bases and J by 2 bases, with 9 bases between. There are 15 residues in the CDR3. Germline CDR1 reads SGDLS; CDR2 reads YYNGEE. In nucleotides, the CDR3 is TGTGCCAGCAGCGTAGATGTGGGAGCCTACAATGAGCAGTTCTTC. Encoded protein: CASSVDVGAYNEQFF.

The chain links TRBV7-2 to TRBJ2-1, with TRBD1 matching 8 bases. V trimming: 3 bases; J trimming: 6 bases; junction bases outside the gene matches: 4. There are 14 residues in the CDR3. The germline CDR1 and CDR2 sequences are SGHTA and FQGNSA. The CDR3 sequence: CASSLDRVGNEQFF. In DNA, the CDR3 is TGTGCCAGCAGCTTGGACAGGGTGGGCAATGAGCAGTTCTTC.

The table lists this clonotype with many counts. This chain joins TRBV7-9 and TRBJ2-7; D possibly corresponds to TRBD2 (6 bases). Per the germline V gene, CDR1 is SEHNR and CDR2 is FQNEAQ (reference sequence). This CDR3 has 12 residues. The V gene lost 5 bases and the J gene lost 6 bases, with 11 bases spanning the gap. This chain's CDR3 is CASSLGGLEQYF. The DNA for the CDR3 is TGTGCCAGCAGCCTCGGGGGTCTCGAGCAGTACTTC. The entire variable domain, with the rest obtained from reference TRBV7-9 and TRBJ2-7, is as follows: DTGVSQNPRHKITKRGQNVTFRCDPISEHNRLYWYRQTLGQGPEFLTYFQNEAQLEKSRLLSDRFSAERPKGSFSTLEIQRTEQGDSAMYLCASSLGGLEQYFGPGTRLTVT.

V usage is TRBV4-1 and J usage is TRBJ2-7, with TRBD1 identical over 10 bases. Germline CDR1 is MGHRA and CDR2 is YSYEKL. The CDR3 length is 16 residues. Unmatched junction bases numbered 12, after V lost 4 bases and J lost 6 bases. The chain's CDR3 is CASSREGRDRGGEQYF. The CDR3 DNA is TGCGCCAGCAGCCGAGAGGGCCGGGACAGGGGAGGCGAGCAGTACTTC.